This T cell receptor (beta chain) was sequenced for a study of blood T cell repertoires in COVID-19. Study as a whole: COVID-19 samples from acute and convalescent phases originated in the United States, Italy and Spain. Nucleic acid was either cDNA or gDNA, and it came from T cells, B-cell-depleted T cells, or PBMCs.

About this clone itself: Other DNA sequences from this sample encode an identical CDR3 as well.

Original handling: Counts of nucleated cells, estimated from reference gene primer amplification, were obtained. This table comes from immunoSEQ multiplex PCR, and its TCRdb copy is limited to in-frame clones, with some not included. The V and J calls and the clone size are those of that table, but D and trimming were determined from the DNA. The repertoire holds 85,000 to 100,000 clones, with about nine tenths as singletons. The CDR3 sequence is 13 residues long. Germline CDR1 is KGHSH and CDR2 is LQKENI. The V gene lost 2 bases and the J gene lost 1 base, with 5 bases spanning the gap. The source is a man aged 55 to 70 with acute or convalescent COVID-19. The sequencing input was peripheral blood. The chain couples TRBV18 to TRBJ1-1; D not certain. CDR3 nucleotide sequence: TGTGCCAGCTCACCAACTGCGAACACTGAAGCTTTCTTT. Protein sequence: CASSPTANTEAFF.